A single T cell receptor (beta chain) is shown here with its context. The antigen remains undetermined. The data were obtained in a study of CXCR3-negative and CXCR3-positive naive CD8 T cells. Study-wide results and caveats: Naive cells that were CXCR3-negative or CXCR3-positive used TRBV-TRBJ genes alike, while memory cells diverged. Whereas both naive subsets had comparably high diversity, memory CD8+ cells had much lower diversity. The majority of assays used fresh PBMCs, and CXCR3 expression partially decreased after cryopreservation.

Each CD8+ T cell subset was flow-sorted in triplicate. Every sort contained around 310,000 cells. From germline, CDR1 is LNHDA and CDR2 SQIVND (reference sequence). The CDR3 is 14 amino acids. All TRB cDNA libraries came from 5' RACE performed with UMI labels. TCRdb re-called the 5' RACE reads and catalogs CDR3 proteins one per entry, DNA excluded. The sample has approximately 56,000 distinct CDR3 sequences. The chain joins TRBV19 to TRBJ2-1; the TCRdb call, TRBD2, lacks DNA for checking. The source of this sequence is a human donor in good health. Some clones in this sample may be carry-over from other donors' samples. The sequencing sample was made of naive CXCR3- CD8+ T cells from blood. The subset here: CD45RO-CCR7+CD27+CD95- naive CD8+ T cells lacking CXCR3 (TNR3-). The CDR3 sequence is CASTLGTSNNEQFF.